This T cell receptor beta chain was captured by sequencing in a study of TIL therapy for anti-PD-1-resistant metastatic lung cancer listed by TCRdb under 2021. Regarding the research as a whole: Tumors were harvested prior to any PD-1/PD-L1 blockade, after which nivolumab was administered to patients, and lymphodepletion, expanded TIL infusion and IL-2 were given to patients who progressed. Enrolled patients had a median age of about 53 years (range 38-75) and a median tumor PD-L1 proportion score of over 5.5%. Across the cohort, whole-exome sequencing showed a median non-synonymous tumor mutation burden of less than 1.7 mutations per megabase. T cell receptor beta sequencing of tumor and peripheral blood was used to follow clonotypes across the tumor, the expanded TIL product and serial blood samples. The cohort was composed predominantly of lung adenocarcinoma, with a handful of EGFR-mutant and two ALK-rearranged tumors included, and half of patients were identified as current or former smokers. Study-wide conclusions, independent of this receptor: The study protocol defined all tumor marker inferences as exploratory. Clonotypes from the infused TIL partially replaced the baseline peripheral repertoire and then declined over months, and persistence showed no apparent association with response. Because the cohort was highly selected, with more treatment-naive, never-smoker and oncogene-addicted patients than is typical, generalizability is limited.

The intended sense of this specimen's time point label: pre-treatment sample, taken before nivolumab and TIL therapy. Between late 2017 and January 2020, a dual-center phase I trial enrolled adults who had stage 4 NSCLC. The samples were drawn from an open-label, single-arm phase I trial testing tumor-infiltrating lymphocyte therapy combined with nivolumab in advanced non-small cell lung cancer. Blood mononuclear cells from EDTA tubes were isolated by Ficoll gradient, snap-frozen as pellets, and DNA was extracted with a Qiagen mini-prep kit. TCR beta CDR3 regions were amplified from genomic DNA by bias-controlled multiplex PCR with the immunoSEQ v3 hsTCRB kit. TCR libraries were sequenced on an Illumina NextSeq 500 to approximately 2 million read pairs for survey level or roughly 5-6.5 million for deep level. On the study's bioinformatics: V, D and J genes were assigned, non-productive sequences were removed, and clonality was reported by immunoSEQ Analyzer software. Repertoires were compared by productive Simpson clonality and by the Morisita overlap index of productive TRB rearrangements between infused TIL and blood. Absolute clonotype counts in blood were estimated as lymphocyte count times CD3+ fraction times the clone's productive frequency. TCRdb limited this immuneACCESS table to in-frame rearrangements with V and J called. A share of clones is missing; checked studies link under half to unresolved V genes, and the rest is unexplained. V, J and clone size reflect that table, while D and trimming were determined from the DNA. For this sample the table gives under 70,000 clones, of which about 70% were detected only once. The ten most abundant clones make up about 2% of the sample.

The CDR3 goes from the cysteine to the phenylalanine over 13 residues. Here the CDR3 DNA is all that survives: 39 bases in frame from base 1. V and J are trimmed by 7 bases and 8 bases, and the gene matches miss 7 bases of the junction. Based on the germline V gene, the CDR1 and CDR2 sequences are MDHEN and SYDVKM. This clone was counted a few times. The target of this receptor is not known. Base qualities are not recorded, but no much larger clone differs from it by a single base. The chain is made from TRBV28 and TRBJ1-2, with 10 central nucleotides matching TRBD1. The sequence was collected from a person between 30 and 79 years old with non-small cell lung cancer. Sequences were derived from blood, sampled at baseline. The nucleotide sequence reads TGTGCCAGCATCCGGGGACAGGGGAGGGGCTACACCTTC. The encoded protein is CASIRGQGRGYTF.